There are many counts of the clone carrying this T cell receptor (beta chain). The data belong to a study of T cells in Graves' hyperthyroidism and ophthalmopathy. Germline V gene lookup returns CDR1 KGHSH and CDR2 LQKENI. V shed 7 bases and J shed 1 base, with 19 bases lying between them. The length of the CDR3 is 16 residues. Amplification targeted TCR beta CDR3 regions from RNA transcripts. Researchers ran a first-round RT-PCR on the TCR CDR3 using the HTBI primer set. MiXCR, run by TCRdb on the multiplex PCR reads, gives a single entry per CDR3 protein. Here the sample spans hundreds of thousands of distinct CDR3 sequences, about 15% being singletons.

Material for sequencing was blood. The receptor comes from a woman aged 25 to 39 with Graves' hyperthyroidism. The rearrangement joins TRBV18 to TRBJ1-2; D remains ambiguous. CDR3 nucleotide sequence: TGTGCCAGCTTAACCCCCCGGCACTCCGATAACTATGGCTACACCTTC. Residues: CASLTPRHSDNYGYTF. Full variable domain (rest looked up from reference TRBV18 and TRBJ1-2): NAGVMQNPRHLVRRRGQEARLRCSPMKGHSHVYWYRQLPEEGLKFMVYLQKENIIDESGMPKERFSAEFPKEGPSILRIQQVVRGDSAAYFCASLTPRHSDNYGYTFGSGTRLTVV.